This T cell receptor beta chain was profiled in a study of blood T cell repertoires in COVID-19 (TCRdb year 2020). Looking at the study overall: Samples covering the acute and convalescent phases of COVID-19 were provided by collaborators in the United States, Italy and Spain. Nearly every sample came with metadata listing a de-identified subject ID, COVID-19 status, age in years and sex. The prospective study material was composed of cDNA or gDNA derived from T cells, B-cell-depleted T cells, or PBMCs. HLA class I and class II types, where available, came from metadata supplied by the sample provider rather than from assay-based typing. Deeply sampled blood TCRbeta repertoires from subjects exposed to, actively infected with, or recovered from COVID-19 were included in the dataset. A freely available public database, intended as a resource for researchers studying the immune response to SARS-CoV-2, is where the repertoires were released. Samples were obtained from the ongoing ImmuneRACE study (first 160 participants) and from some 1,300 subjects provided by 6 global collaborators.

Each collaborating institution followed its own protocols to collect whole blood in K2EDTA tubes. For TCRbeta analysis, collaborators shipped samples as frozen whole blood, isolated PBMCs, or DNA extracted from either of those sample types. On this clone: There is no known antigen for this receptor. Base qualities are not at hand, and no much larger clone is one base apart.

Summary of the overall study and its limitations: The quantity of clinical and demographic metadata differed by source and by participant and was supplied without curation.

TCRbeta CDR3 regions were amplified from genomic DNA by means of the immunoSEQ Assay, a bias-controlled multiplex PCR. The paper's data handling went like this. The number of nucleated cells in each sample was estimated from the amplification of reference gene primers within the assay. To quantify the absolute abundance of each unique TCRbeta CDR3 rearrangement, sequence reads were collapsed and filtered. For each sample, productive Simpson clonality was calculated as the square root of Simpson's diversity index over productive rearrangements. Not all clones reach the TCRdb copy of this immuneACCESS table, which keeps in-frame sequences only. Checked studies attribute under half of the gap to unresolved V genes and leave the rest unexplained. That table gives V, J and clone size, and the DNA gave D and trimming. The sample yields some 150,000 clones; about four fifths were counted once. The biggest ten clones account for roughly 4.5% of the sample.

The CDR3 spans 13 residues, from the cysteine through the phenylalanine. The CDR3 DNA has 39 bases and is translated from base 1. The germline V gene (reference sequence) specifies SGHNT as CDR1 and YYREEE as CDR2. V loses 4 bases at its end and J loses 6 bases; junction bases beyond the gene matches: 3. Sequencing used peripheral blood. This chain joins TRBV5-4 to TRBJ2-1; 8 bases in between match TRBD2. The receptor was derived from a human donor in a cohort sampled during active COVID-19. The CDR3 protein: CASSQAGGNEQFF. The nucleotide sequence is TGTGCCAGCAGCCAGGCGGGGGGCAATGAGCAGTTCTTC.